These 19 T cell receptor beta chains were all obtained from the same sample, sequenced in a study of T cell responses to AZD1222 COVID-19 vaccine (dated by TCRdb to about 2021). The time point label on this specimen signifies: baseline before first vaccination. Libraries were constructed by the immunoSEQ multiplex PCR assay. What TCRdb holds here is the immuneACCESS table cut down to in-frame rearrangements. Part of the clones is not present; checked against another copy, under half of the missing clones reflect an unresolved V gene, and the others are unexplained. The sample table contains some 140,000 clones; only one count was recorded for roughly 90% of them. Around 5% of the sample comes from the top ten. This specimen consisted of peripheral blood, obtained on day 0 of AZD1222 vaccination. The receptors shown here come from an adult in good health.

The genes are TRBV28 and TRBJ2-5; 9 bases match TRBD1. Germline CDR1 is MDHEN and CDR2 is SYDVKM. V lost 5 bases to trimming and J lost 5 bases; unmatched junction nucleotides: 6. CDR3 length: 14 residues. In DNA form, the CDR3 reads TGTGCCAGCAGTCGGGGACAGGGAGGGGAGACCCAGTACTTC. Its translation: CASSRGQGGETQYF.

V is TRBV7-2 and J is TRBJ1-2, with TRBD1 as a possible D gene (5 bases). V lost 5 bases and J 8 bases, leaving 12 bases between the germline ends. CDR1 SGHTA and CDR2 FQGNSA come from the germline V gene. This CDR3 is built from 12 residues. Here the CDR3 reads CASSPRGSGYTF. The CDR3 DNA is TGTGCCAGCAGCCCTAGGGGCAGCGGCTACACCTTC.

The chain has TRBV6-2 or TRBV6-3 and TRBJ2-5; D is possibly TRBD1 or TRBD2 (5 bases each). This CDR3 is 15 amino acids long. CDR1 and CDR2 from the germline V gene are MNHEY and SVGEGT. V was cut by 0 bases and J by 10 bases, with 18 bases left in between. CDR3 protein: CASSYSPGTPKGQYF. The CDR3 nucleotides read TGTGCCAGCAGTTACTCCCCCGGGACCCCTAAGGGCCAGTACTTC.

The V call is TRBV9, the J call TRBJ2-7; the match to TRBD1 covers 8 bases. Germline V gene sequence: CDR1 SGDLS, CDR2 YYNGEE. The length of the CDR3 is 15 residues. V lost 1 base and J lost 4; bases outside the gene matches: 7. The CDR3 bases are TGTGCCAGCAGCGTAAGTGGGACAGGAATATACGAGCAGTACTTC. Translating it yields CASSVSGTGIYEQYF.

The chain combines TRBV5-1 with TRBJ2-3, with TRBD1 matching over 7 bases. Trimming cost V 4 bases and J 6 bases; bases outside gene matches: 2. The CDR3 is made up of 12 amino acids. Germline V gene data show CDR1 as SGHRS and CDR2 as YFSETQ. The CDR3 loop is CASSRTGDTQYF. Written as DNA, the CDR3 is TGCGCCAGCAGCCGGACAGGCGATACGCAGTATTTT. Drawing the rest from reference TRBV5-1 and TRBJ2-3, the complete variable domain is KAGVTQTPRYLIKTRGQQVTLSCSPISGHRSVSWYQQTPGQGLQFLFEYFSETQRNKGNFPGRFSGRQFSNSRSEMNVSTLELGDSALYLCASSRTGDTQYFGPGTRLTVL.

The rearrangement links TRBV9 to TRBJ1-1, with 7 bases identical to TRBD1. Trimming cost V 0 bases and J 1 base; bases outside gene matches: 9. CDR3 length: 17 residues. Germline CDR1 is SGDLS and CDR2 is YYNGEE. The CDR3 DNA reads TGTGCCAGCAGCGTAGCTAGGTCAGGGGGACCGAACACTGAAGCTTTCTTT. Residues: CASSVARSGGPNTEAFF.

This sequence joins TRBV4-3 and TRBJ2-1; D ambiguous. Trimming cost V 3 bases and J 4 bases, with 16 bases left between them. The CDR3 length is 16 residues. Germline CDR1 and CDR2: LGHNA and YSLEER. In nucleotides, the CDR3 is TGCGCCAGCAGCCATCCAGGCCCCCGGGTATACAATGAGCAGTTCTTC. It encodes CASSHPGPRVYNEQFF.

The V gene is TRBV28, the J gene TRBJ2-5; perhaps D is TRBD1 or TRBD2 (7 bases each). Germline loops: CDR1 MDHEN, CDR2 SYDVKM. The CDR3 spans 13 residues. The V and J ends lost 10 bases and 5 bases respectively, with 17 bases between them. The CDR3 nucleotides are TGTGCCACCCTACCAGGGGGGGCTGAGACCCAGTACTTC. Protein: CATLPGGAETQYF.

This chain joins TRBV4-3 and TRBJ2-1; the D is unclear. CDR1 is LGHNA and CDR2 is YSLEER in the germline V gene. The CDR3 sequence is 17 residues long. Trimming pared 1 base from V and 7 bases from J, leaving 20 bases between. CDR3 in DNA: TGCGCCAGCAGCCAAGGGGCCTCTAGGAAAGGGTGGAATGAGCAGTTCTTC. This sequence encodes CASSQGASRKGWNEQFF.

The chain is built from TRBV5-8 and TRBJ2-5; the D gene is possibly TRBD2 (6 bases). This CDR3 spans 14 amino acids. The germline V and J ends were trimmed by 0 bases and 1 base, with 7 bases remaining between them. Per the germline V gene, CDR1 is SGHTS and CDR2 is YDEGEE. CDR3 nucleotides: TGTGCCAGCAGCTTGGAGGGACTCCAAGAGACCCAGTACTTC. Translating it yields CASSLEGLQETQYF.

This chain connects TRBV3-1 (or the pseudogene TRBV3-2) to TRBJ2-3; 9 bases line up with TRBD2. V shed 4 bases, J shed 1 base, and the junction held 6 bases outside the gene matches. Germline CDR1 LGHDT, CDR2 YNNKEL (reference sequence). This CDR3 is built from 16 residues. The CDR3 protein is CASSPIAGVGTDTQYF. DNA for the CDR3: TGTGCCAGCAGCCCGATAGCGGGAGTAGGCACAGATACGCAGTATTTT.

There are a few counts of this clone. The chain links TRBV5-6 to TRBJ1-6; D is undetermined. The CDR3 has 11 residues. The germline CDR1 and CDR2 sequences are SGHDT and YYEEEE. V gave up 2 bases and J gave up 14 bases, with 8 bases separating them. This CDR3 reads CASSFGKALHF. CDR3 coding DNA: TGTGCCAGCAGCTTTGGAAAAGCCCTCCACTTT.

This clone was picked up a small number of times. The V gene is TRBV6-2 or TRBV6-3, the J gene TRBJ1-5, with D hard to call. Per germline, CDR1 MNHEY and CDR2 SVGEGT. The V gene lost 4 bases and the J gene lost 0 bases, with 16 bases spanning the gap. This CDR3 contains 17 residues. CDR3 amino acids: CASSFPLQSYSNQPQHF. The CDR3 region has the DNA TGTGCCAGCAGTTTCCCCCTTCAGAGCTATAGCAATCAGCCCCAGCATTTT.

The count of this clone is one. The chain carries TRBV5-6 and TRBJ2-5, with D tentatively TRBD1 (5 bases). Trimming pared 6 bases from V and 3 bases from J, leaving 12 bases between. The CDR3 spans 13 residues. Germline V gene data show CDR1 as SGHDT and CDR2 as YYEEEE. This chain's CDR3 is CASTNSGKETQYF. DNA of the CDR3: TGTGCCAGCACTAACTCAGGGAAAGAGACCCAGTACTTC. Full variable domain (rest looked up from reference TRBV5-6 and TRBJ2-5): DAGVTQSPTHLIKTRGQQVTLRCSPKSGHDTVSWYQQALGQGPQFIFQYYEEEERQRGNFPDRFSGHQFPNYSSELNVNALLLGDSALYLCASTNSGKETQYFGPGTRLLVL.

This chain uses TRBV19 with TRBJ2-3; D is unclear. There are 15 residues in the CDR3. Germline lookup yields CDR1 LNHDA and CDR2 SQIVND (reference sequence). V was shortened by 6 bases and J by 0 bases, with 13 bases between the two germline ends. This chain's CDR3 is CASSSGPSSTDTQYF. In DNA form, the CDR3 reads TGTGCCAGTAGCTCCGGTCCTTCTAGCACAGATACGCAGTATTTT.

The chain combines TRBV19 with TRBJ2-7; D is possibly TRBD1 or TRBD2 (5 bases each). Trimming took off 10 bases at V and 2 bases at J, with 15 bases between the two ends. Germline CDR1 LNHDA, CDR2 SQIVND (reference sequence). This CDR3 has 13 residues. Written as DNA, the CDR3 is TGTGCCACCCGGGACCACGCAGCCTACGAGCAGTACTTC. Residues: CATRDHAAYEQYF.

As DNA, the CDR3 is TGTGCCACCACTTCTCCCCCCCGTAATAATCAGCCCCAGCATTTT. Its translation is CATTSPPRNNQPQHF. V gene TRBV6-5 combines with J gene TRBJ1-5; D gene ambiguous. In germline, CDR1 is MNHEY, CDR2 SVGAGI. V was cut by 10 bases and J by 4 bases, with 20 bases left in between. CDR3 size: 15 residues.

The chain couples TRBV7-9 to TRBJ1-6, with D unresolved. Deletions cut 5 bases from V and 7 bases from J, with 18 bases between. The CDR3 covers 16 residues. Germline CDR1 reads SEHNR; CDR2 reads FQNEAQ (reference sequence). The chain's CDR3 is CASSPGAPAGNSPLHF. In nucleotides, the CDR3 is TGTGCCAGCAGCCCGGGAGCGCCCGCTGGGAATTCACCCCTCCACTTT.

The chain combines TRBV7-2 with TRBJ2-3; no firm D call. The ends were cut back, 6 bases at V and 2 bases at J, with 15 bases in the middle. The germline gives CDR1 SGHTA, CDR2 FQGNSA. The CDR3 is made up of 15 amino acids. CDR3 DNA sequence: TGTGCCAGCAGATCCGGGCCTTGGTCCACAGATACGCAGTATTTT. Amino acids: CASRSGPWSTDTQYF.